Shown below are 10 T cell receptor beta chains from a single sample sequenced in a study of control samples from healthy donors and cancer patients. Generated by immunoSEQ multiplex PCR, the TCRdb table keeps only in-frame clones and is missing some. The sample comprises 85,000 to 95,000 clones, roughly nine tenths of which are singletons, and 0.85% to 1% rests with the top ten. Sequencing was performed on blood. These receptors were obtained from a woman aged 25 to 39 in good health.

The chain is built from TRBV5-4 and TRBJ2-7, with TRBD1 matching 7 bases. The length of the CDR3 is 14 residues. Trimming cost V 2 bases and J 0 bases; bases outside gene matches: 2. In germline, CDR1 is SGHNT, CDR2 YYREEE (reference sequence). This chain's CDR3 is CASSFTGVSYEQYF. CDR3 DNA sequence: TGTGCCAGCAGCTTCACAGGGGTCTCCTACGAGCAGTACTTC.

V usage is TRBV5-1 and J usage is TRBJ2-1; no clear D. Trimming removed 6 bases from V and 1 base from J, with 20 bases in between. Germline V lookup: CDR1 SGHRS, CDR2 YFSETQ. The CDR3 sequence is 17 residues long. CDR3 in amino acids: CASMPGQAIQSYNEQFF. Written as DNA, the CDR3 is TGCGCCAGCATGCCAGGCCAAGCAATTCAGTCCTACAATGAGCAGTTCTTC.

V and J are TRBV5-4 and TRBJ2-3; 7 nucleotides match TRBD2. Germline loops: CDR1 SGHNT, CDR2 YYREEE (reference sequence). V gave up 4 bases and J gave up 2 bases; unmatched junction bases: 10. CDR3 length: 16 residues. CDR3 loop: CASSRKREIITDTQYF. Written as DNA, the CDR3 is TGTGCCAGCAGCAGAAAGCGGGAAATAATCACAGATACGCAGTATTTT.

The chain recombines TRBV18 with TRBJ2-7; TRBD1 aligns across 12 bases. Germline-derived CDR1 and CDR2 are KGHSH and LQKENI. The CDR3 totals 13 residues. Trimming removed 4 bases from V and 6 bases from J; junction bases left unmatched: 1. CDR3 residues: CASSQGQGAEQYF. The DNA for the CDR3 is TGTGCCAGCTCACAGGGACAGGGGGCCGAGCAGTACTTC.

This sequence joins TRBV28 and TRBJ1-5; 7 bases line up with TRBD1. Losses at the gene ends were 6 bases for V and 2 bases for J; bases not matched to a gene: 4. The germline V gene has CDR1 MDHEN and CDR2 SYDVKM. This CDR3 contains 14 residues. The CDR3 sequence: CASRSGTGNQPQHF. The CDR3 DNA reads TGTGCCAGCAGGTCGGGGACAGGCAATCAGCCCCAGCATTTT.

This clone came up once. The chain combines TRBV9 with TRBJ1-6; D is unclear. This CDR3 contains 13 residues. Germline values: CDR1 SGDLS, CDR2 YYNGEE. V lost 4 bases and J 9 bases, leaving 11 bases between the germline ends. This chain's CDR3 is CASSRGMGSPLHF. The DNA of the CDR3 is TGTGCCAGCAGCCGGGGTATGGGTTCACCCCTCCACTTT.

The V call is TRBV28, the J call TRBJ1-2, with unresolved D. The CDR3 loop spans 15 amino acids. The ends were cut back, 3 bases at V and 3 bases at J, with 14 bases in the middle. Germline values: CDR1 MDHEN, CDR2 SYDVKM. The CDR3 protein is CASSFSGGRYYGYTF. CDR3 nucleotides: TGTGCCAGCAGTTTCAGCGGAGGTAGATACTATGGCTACACCTTC.

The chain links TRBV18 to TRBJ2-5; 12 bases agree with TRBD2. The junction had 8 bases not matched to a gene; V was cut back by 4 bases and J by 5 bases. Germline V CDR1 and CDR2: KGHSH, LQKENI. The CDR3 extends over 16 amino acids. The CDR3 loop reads CASSRTLAGGGETQYF. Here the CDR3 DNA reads TGTGCCAGCTCACGAACACTAGCGGGAGGCGGCGAGACCCAGTACTTC.

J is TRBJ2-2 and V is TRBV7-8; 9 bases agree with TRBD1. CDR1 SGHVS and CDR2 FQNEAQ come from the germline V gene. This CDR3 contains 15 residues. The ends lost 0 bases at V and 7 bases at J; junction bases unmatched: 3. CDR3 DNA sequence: TGTGCCAGCAGCTTAGCGGGACAGGGTCGCGGGGAGCTGTTTTTT. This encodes CASSLAGQGRGELFF.

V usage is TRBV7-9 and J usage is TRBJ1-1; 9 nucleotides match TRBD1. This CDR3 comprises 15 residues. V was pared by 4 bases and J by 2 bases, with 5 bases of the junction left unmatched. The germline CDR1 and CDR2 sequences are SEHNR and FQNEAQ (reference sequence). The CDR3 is CASSYRQGVNTEAFF. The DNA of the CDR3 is TGTGCCAGCAGCTACAGACAGGGGGTCAACACTGAAGCTTTCTTT.